This T cell receptor beta chain was captured in a study of PD-1 blockade in classical Hodgkin lymphoma. Patients all relapsed after autologous stem cell transplantation, and there was variation in brentuximab vedotin exposure. Clones were read by immunoSEQ multiplex PCR, and TCRdb kept only the in-frame ones, dropping some. The sample lists 90,000 to 120,000 clones, roughly nine tenths occurring once. The sequence was obtained from a human donor with classical Hodgkin lymphoma. The sample consisted of peripheral blood mononuclear cells (PBMCs), taken before the second cycle of nivolumab.

The CDR3 DNA is TGTGCCAGCACGCTAGCGGGCAGCACAGATACGCAGTATTTT. It translates to CASTLAGSTDTQYF. This rearrangement joins TRBV6-1 to TRBJ2-3; 8 bases align to TRBD2. Germline values: CDR1 MNHNS, CDR2 SASEGT. The CDR3 length is 14 residues. V trimming: 7 bases; J trimming: 0 bases; junction bases outside the gene matches: 3.